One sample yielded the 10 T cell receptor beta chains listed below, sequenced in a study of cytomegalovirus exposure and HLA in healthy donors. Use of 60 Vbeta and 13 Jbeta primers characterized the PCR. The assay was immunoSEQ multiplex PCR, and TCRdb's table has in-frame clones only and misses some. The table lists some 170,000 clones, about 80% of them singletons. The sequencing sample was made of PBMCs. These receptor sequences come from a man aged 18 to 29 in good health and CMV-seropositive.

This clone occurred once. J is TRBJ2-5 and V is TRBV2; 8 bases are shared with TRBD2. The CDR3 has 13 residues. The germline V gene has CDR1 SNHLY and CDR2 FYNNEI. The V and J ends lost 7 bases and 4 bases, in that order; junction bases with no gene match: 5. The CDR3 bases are TGTGCCAGCAAGTTCGGGAGGGCAGAGACCCAGTACTTC. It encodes CASKFGRAETQYF.

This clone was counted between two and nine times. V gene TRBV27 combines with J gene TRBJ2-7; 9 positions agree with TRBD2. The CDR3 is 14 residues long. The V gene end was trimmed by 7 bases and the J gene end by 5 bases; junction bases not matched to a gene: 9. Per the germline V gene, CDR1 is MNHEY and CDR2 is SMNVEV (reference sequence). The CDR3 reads CASMPSGGTDEQYF. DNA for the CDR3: TGTGCCAGCATGCCCAGCGGGGGGACGGACGAGCAGTACTTC.

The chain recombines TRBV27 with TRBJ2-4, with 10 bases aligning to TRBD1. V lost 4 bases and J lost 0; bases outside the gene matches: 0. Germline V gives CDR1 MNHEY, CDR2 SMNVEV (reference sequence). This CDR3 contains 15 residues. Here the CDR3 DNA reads TGTGCCAGCAGTTGGGACAGGGGAGCCAAAAACATTCAGTACTTC. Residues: CASSWDRGAKNIQYF.

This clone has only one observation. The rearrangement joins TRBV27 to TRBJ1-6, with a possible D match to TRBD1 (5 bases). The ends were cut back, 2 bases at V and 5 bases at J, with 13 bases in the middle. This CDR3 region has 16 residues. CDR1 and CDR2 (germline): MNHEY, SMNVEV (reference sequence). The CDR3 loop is CASSLGGGTNNSPLHF. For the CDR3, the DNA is TGTGCCAGCAGTTTAGGAGGAGGGACTAATAATTCACCCCTCCACTTT.

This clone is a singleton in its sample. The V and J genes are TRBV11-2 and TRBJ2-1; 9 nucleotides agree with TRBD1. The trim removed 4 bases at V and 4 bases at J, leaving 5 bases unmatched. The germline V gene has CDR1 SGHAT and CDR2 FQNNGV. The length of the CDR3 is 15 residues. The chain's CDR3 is CASSSRTGAYNEQFF. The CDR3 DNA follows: TGTGCCAGCAGCTCCCGGACAGGGGCGTACAATGAGCAGTTCTTC.

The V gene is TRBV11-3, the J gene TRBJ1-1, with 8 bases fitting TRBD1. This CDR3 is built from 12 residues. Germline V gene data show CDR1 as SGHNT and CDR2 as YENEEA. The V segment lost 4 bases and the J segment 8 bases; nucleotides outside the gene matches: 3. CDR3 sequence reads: CASSSNRGEAFF. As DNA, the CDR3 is TGTGCCAGCAGCTCAAACAGGGGGGAAGCTTTCTTT.

CDR3 in DNA: TGTGCCAGCAGCTGGGGACTAGCGGGAGGGCCAGAGACCCAGTACTTC. Its protein product is CASSWGLAGGPETQYF. The gene calls are TRBV7-9 and TRBJ2-5, with TRBD2 matching 16 bases. With 4 bases clipped from V and 4 bases from J, the junction kept 3 bases outside the gene matches. Germline V gene lookup returns CDR1 SEHNR and CDR2 FQNEAQ (reference sequence). The CDR3 totals 16 residues.

The CDR3 region has the DNA TGTGCCAGTAGTATCTATTCCGGGACTAGCGACTACGAGCAGTACTTC. This codes for CASSIYSGTSDYEQYF. V usage is TRBV19 and J usage is TRBJ2-7; 10 bases match TRBD2. V gave up 3 bases and J gave up 3 bases; unmatched junction bases: 8. The CDR3 loop spans 16 amino acids. The germline V gene has CDR1 LNHDA and CDR2 SQIVND (reference sequence).

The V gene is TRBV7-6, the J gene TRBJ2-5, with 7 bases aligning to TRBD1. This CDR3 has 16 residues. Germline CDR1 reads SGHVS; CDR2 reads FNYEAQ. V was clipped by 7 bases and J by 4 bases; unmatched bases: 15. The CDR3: CASTLSLDRVGETQYF. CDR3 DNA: TGTGCCAGCACCCTTTCCTTAGACAGGGTTGGAGAGACCCAGTACTTC.

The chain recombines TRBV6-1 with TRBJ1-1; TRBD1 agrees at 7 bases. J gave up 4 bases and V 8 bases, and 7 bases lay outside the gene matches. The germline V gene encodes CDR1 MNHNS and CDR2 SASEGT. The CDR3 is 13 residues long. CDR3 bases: TGTGCCAGCTGTTTAGGGGGCGCCACTGAAGCTTTCTTT. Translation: CASCLGGATEAFF.